This TCR beta chain was recovered during a study of T cells in Graves' hyperthyroidism and ophthalmopathy. Not enrolled were patients with uncontrolled infection, other autoimmune disease, pregnancy or lactation. Fresh 10 ml peripheral blood yielded PBMCs. Germline V gene sequence: CDR1 SGHNT, CDR2 YYREEE (reference sequence). The CDR3 contains 14 residues. After removal of 0 bases from V and 9 bases from J, the junction contained 4 bases not matched to a gene. Amplified TCR beta CDR3 regions came from RNA transcripts. First-round RT-PCR with HTBI primers amplified the TCR CDR3 region. TCRdb re-called the multiplex PCR reads through MiXCR, storing one row per CDR3 protein. The table has 90,000 to 120,000 distinct CDR3 sequences, approximately 15% seen once; the top ten hold less than 50%.

The receptor comes from a woman in her 50s with Graves' hyperthyroidism. The rearrangement uses TRBV5-4 and TRBJ2-1; 9 positions agree with TRBD2. The specimen was blood. CDR3 coding DNA: TGTGCCAGCAGCTTGGATAGCGGGAGAGGTGAGCAGTTCTTC. It codes for CASSLDSGRGEQFF.